These 12 T cell receptor beta chains came from one sample sequenced in a study of early T cells in non-severe SARS-CoV-2 infection. TCRdb called the 5' RACE reads again in MiXCR, with one record for every CDR3 protein. Of around 67,000 distinct CDR3 sequences detected, more than 9% appear once; the ten largest clones hold 3.5% to 4.5%. Sequencing was carried out using whole blood. These receptors were taken from an adult who was a healthcare worker with PCR-confirmed SARS-CoV-2 infection or an uninfected control (not recorded which).

This clonotype was picked up many times. V is TRBV24-1 and J is TRBJ1-4; D uncertain. The CDR3 spans 14 residues. V lost 6 bases and J lost 6, with 13 bases in between. The germline V gene encodes CDR1 KGHDR and CDR2 SFDVKD. The DNA for the CDR3 is TGTGCCACCAGTTTTCGGAGGGCGGATGAAAAACTGTTTTTT. Amino acids: CATSFRRADEKLFF.

This clonotype was counted ten times or more. This chain connects TRBV12-3 or TRBV12-4 to TRBJ2-3; TRBD2 aligns across 10 bases. Losses at the gene ends were 1 base for V and 4 bases for J; bases not matched to a gene: 11. The CDR3 extends over 18 amino acids. DNA of the CDR3: TGTGCCAGCAGTTTAGTCCCCTTAGCGGGAGGTTACGCAGATACGCAGTATTTT. Residues: CASSLVPLAGGYADTQYF.

This clonotype was picked up a small number of times. This chain connects TRBV27 to TRBJ2-3; a weak D match, TRBD1 (5 bases). Per the germline V gene, CDR1 is MNHEY and CDR2 is SMNVEV (reference sequence). V was shortened by 7 bases and J by 4 bases, with 15 bases between the two germline ends. This CDR3 comprises 14 residues. CDR3: CASNGRIGADTQYF. CDR3 nucleotide sequence: TGTGCCAGCAACGGACGTATAGGGGCAGATACGCAGTATTTT.

CDR3 protein: CASSSRREQYF. Written as DNA, the CDR3 is TGTGCCAGCAGTTCCCGGAGGGAGCAGTACTTC. The gene calls are TRBV28 and TRBJ2-7; the D gene is possibly TRBD2 (5 bases). CDR1 and CDR2 (germline): MDHEN, SYDVKM. The CDR3 spans 11 residues. Trimming stripped 4 bases from V and 7 bases from J, with 8 bases between.

This chain uses TRBV5-5 with TRBJ2-5; no firm D call. Looked up from germline, CDR1 is SGHKS and CDR2 is YYEKEE (reference sequence). The V and J ends lost 5 bases and 5 bases respectively, with 10 bases between them. This CDR3 spans 12 amino acids. The CDR3 nucleotides read TGTGCCAGCAGTTTTGTCGGGGAGACCCAGTACTTC. Residues: CASSFVGETQYF. The complete variable domain, with remaining parts taken from reference TRBV5-5 and TRBJ2-5, reads DAGVTQSPTHLIKTRGQQVTLRCSPISGHKSVSWYQQVLGQGPQFIFQYYEKEERGRGNFPDRFSARQFPNYSSELNVNALLLGDSALYLCASSFVGETQYFGPGTRLLVL.

This clonotype was recorded many times. Written as DNA, the CDR3 is TGTGCCAGTAGTATACCAACAGGCAATCAGCCCCAGCATTTT. This sequence encodes CASSIPTGNQPQHF. The J gene is TRBJ1-5, the V gene TRBV19; D is uncertain. This CDR3 region has 14 residues. With 2 bases removed from V and 2 bases from J, the gap between germline ends came to 7 bases. The germline gives CDR1 LNHDA, CDR2 SQIVND (reference sequence).

This clonotype occurred a few times. The J gene is TRBJ1-1, the V gene TRBV7-9; TRBD1 agrees at 11 bases. CDR1 and CDR2 from the germline V gene are SEHNR and FQNEAQ (reference sequence). The CDR3 sequence is 13 residues long. Losses at the gene ends were 8 bases for V and 6 bases for J; bases not matched to a gene: 5. The CDR3, as DNA: TGTGCCAGCCGCGGACAGGGGGCATCTGAAGCTTTCTTT. Translated, it gives CASRGQGASEAFF. Full variable domain (outside the CDR3, taken from reference TRBV7-9 and TRBJ1-1): DTGVSQNPRHKITKRGQNVTFRCDPISEHNRLYWYRQTLGQGPEFLTYFQNEAQLEKSRLLSDRFSAERPKGSFSTLEIQRTEQGDSAMYLCASRGQGASEAFFGQGTRLTVV.

In its sample, this clonotype was seen many times. The chain links TRBV10-1 to TRBJ1-1; no firm D call. Germline V CDR1 and CDR2: WNHNN, SYGVQD (reference sequence). The CDR3 runs 12 residues. V was pared by 8 bases and J by 7 bases, with 14 bases between. The chain's CDR3 is CASFPREDEAFF. In nucleotides, the CDR3 is TGCGCCAGCTTCCCACGAGAGGATGAAGCTTTCTTT.

The rearrangement uses TRBV4-1 and TRBJ2-7; D is undetermined. The CDR3 has 16 amino acids. The V end lost 6 bases, the J end lost 2 bases, and 20 bases lay between the germline ends. Germline V gives CDR1 MGHRA, CDR2 YSYEKL. The CDR3 is CASSQKTDRAPYEQYF. CDR3 in DNA: TGCGCCAGCAGTCAGAAAACCGATCGCGCCCCCTACGAGCAGTACTTC.

This clonotype was detected ten times or more. The V call is TRBV5-1, the J call TRBJ2-1; 10 bases match TRBD2. CDR1 and CDR2 (germline): SGHRS, YFSETQ. V lost 0 bases and J lost 3; bases outside the gene matches: 3. The CDR3 runs 16 residues. CDR3 DNA: TGCGCCAGCAGCTTGGAGGGACTAGCGAGCTACAATGAGCAGTTCTTC. This sequence encodes CASSLEGLASYNEQFF.

The V gene is TRBV9, the J gene TRBJ2-7; 9 bases fit TRBD2. The CDR3 sequence is 16 residues long. The V gene end was trimmed by 0 bases and the J gene end by 3 bases; junction bases not matched to a gene: 7. Germline values: CDR1 SGDLS, CDR2 YYNGEE. The CDR3 loop reads CASSVDQLAGVYEQYF. DNA of the CDR3: TGTGCCAGCAGCGTAGACCAATTAGCGGGAGTCTACGAGCAGTACTTC.

This clonotype came up many times. The chain links TRBV20-1 to TRBJ1-6; D call uncertain. Looked up from germline, CDR1 is DFQATT and CDR2 is SNEGSKA (reference sequence). The CDR3 is 13 residues long. V was clipped by 0 bases and J by 9 bases, with 9 bases between them. The CDR3 reads CSAREQSTSPLHF. The CDR3 DNA sequence: TGCAGTGCTAGAGAACAGAGTACTTCACCCCTCCACTTT.